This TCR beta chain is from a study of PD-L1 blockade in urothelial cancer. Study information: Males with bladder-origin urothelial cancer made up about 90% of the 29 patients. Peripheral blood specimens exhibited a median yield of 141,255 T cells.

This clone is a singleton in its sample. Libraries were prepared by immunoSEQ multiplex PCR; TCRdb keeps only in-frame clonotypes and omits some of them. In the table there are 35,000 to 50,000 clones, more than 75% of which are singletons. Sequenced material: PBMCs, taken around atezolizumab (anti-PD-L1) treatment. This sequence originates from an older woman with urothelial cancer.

The CDR3 DNA is TGTGCCAGCAGCTCAAGGACAGGGGGTGCAGGGGAGCTGTTTTTT. Amino acids: CASSSRTGGAGELFF. J is TRBJ2-2 and V is TRBV7-9; 10 bases fit TRBD1. This CDR3 contains 15 residues. CDR1 is SEHNR, CDR2 FQNEAQ, per germline (reference sequence). With V trimmed by 4 bases and J by 8 bases, 7 bases remained unmatched.